A single TCR beta chain is shown here with its context. Its antigen is unidentified. The V gene's germline CDR1 is SGDLS and CDR2 YYNGEE. CDR3 size: 15 residues. With 0 bases clipped from V and 3 bases from J, the junction kept 2 bases outside the gene matches. This record belongs to a study of T cell responses to AZD1222 COVID-19 vaccine. General study results and limits: Every sample of the repertoires postdated the peak T cell response. Dominant at 160-218 and 743-854, vaccine-associated CD4 TCRs also spanned spike. Females made up more of the donors, who were largely white British, and clonal diversity may have come out too low. Rises in breadth and depth of Spike-specific TCRs came after two AZD1222 doses.

TCRdb's copy holds only in-frame clones and misses some; the assay was immunoSEQ multiplex PCR. Here the sample spans about 120,000 clones, roughly 85% being singletons. The sequenced sample was peripheral blood, obtained on day 0 of MenACWY control vaccination. This clonotype was sampled from an adult in good health. This chain joins TRBV9 and TRBJ2-3; TRBD2 agrees at 9 bases. The CDR3 loop is CASSVASGATDTQYF. CDR3 nucleotides: TGTGCCAGCAGCGTAGCTAGCGGGGCTACAGATACGCAGTATTTT.